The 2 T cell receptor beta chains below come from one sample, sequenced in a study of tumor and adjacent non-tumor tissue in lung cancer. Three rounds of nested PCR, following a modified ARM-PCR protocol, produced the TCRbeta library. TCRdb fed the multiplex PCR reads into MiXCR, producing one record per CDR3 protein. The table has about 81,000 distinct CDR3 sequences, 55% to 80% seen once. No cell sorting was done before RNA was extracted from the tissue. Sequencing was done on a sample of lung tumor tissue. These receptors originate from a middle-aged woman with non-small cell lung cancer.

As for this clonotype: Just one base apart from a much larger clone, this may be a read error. CDR3: CASSPLSTPGMIEQPQHF. CDR3 sequence (DNA): TGTGCCAGCAGCCCACTATCGACACCAGGGATGATAGAACAGCCCCAGCATTTT. This chain uses TRBV14 with TRBJ1-5; D might be TRBD1 (5 bases). Looked up from germline, CDR1 is SGHDN and CDR2 is FVKESK. This CDR3 has 18 amino acids. V lost 4 bases and J lost 7, with 26 bases in between. Full variable domain (outside the CDR3, taken from reference TRBV14 and TRBJ1-5): EAGVTQFPSHSVIEKGQTVTLRCDPISGHDNLYWYRRVMGKEIKFLLHFVKESKQDESGMPNNRFLAERTGGTYSTLKVQPAELEDSGVYFCASSPLSTPGMIEQPQHFGDGTRLSIL.

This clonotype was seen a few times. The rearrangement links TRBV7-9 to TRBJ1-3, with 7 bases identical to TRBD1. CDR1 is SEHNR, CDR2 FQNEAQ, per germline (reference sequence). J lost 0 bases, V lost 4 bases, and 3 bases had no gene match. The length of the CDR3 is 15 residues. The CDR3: CASSSGQSSGNTIYF. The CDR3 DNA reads TGTGCCAGCAGCTCGGGACAGAGCTCTGGAAACACCATATATTTT.